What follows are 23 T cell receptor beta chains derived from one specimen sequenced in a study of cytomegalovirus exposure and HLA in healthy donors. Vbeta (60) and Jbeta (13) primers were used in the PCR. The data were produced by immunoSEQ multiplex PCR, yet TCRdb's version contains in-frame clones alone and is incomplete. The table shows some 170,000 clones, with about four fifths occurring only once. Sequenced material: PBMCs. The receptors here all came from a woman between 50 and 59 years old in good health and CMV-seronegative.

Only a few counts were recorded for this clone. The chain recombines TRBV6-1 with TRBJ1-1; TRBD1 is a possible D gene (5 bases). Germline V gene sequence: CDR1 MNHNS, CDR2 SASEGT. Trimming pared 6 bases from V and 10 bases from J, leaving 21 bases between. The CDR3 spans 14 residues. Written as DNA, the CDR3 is TGTGCCAGCAGGAAAGACAGTCTCTCTGCGACAGCTTTCTTT. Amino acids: CASRKDSLSATAFF.

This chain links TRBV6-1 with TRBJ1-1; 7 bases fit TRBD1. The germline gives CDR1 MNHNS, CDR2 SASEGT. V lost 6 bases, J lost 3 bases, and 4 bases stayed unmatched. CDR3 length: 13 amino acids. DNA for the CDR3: TGTGCCAGCAGAGGACAGGACTACACTGAAGCTTTCTTT. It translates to CASRGQDYTEAFF.

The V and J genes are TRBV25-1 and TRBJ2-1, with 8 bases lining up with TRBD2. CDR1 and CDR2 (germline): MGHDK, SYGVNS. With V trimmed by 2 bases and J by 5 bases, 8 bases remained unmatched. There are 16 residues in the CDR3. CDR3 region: CASSEGRSAGDNEQFF. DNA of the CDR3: TGTGCCAGCAGTGAAGGGAGATCAGCGGGGGACAATGAGCAGTTCTTC.

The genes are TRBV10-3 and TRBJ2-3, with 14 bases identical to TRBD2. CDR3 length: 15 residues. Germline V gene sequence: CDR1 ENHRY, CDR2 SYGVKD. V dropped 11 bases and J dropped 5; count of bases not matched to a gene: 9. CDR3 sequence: CASGLAGGTIDTQYF. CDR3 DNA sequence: TGTGCCTCCGGACTAGCGGGGGGTACGATAGATACGCAGTATTTT.

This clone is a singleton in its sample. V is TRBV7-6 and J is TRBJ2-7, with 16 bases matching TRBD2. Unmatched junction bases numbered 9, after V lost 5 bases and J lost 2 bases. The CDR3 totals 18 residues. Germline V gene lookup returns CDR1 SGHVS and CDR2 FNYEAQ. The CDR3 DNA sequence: TGTGCCAGCAGCCAATTTCCCGGGACTAGCGGGGGGGCCTACGAGCAGTACTTC. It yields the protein CASSQFPGTSGGAYEQYF.

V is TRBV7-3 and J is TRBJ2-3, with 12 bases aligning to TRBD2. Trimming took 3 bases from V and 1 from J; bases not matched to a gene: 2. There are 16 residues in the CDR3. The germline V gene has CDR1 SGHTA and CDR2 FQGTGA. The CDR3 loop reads CASSFRLAGGTDTQYF. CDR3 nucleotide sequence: TGTGCCAGCAGCTTTAGACTAGCGGGGGGCACAGATACGCAGTATTTT.

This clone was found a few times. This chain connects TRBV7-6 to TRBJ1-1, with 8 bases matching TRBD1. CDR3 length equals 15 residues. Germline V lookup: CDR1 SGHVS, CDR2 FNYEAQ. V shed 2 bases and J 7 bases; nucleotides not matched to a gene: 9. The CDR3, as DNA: TGTGCCAGCAGCTTACTAGGGGCGACAGGGGATGAAGCTTTCTTT. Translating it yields CASSLLGATGDEAFF.

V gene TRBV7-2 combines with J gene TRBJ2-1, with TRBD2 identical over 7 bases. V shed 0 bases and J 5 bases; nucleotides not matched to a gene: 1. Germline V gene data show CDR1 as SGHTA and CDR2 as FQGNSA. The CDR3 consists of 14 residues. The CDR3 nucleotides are TGTGCCAGCAGCTTAGCGGGGAGGGACAATGAGCAGTTCTTC. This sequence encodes CASSLAGRDNEQFF.

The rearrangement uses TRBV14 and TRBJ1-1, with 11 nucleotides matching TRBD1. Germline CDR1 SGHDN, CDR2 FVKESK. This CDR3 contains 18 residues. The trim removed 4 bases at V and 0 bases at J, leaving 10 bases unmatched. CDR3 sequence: CASSPNLRTGGLNTEAFF. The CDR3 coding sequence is TGTGCCAGCAGCCCCAACTTACGGACAGGGGGCTTGAACACTGAAGCTTTCTTT.

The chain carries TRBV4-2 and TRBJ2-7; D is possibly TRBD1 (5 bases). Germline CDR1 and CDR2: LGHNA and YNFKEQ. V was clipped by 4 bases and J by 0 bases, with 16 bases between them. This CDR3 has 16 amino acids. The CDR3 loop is CASSPSQVQSSYEQYF. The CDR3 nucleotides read TGTGCCAGCAGCCCTTCACAGGTTCAGAGCTCCTACGAGCAGTACTTC.

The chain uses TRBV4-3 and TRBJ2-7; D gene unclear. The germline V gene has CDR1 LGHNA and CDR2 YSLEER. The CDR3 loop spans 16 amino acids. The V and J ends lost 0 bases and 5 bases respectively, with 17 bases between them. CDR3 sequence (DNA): TGCGCCAGCAGCCAAGATTGGGCCAGGTCCTTCGACGAGCAGTACTTC. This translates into CASSQDWARSFDEQYF.

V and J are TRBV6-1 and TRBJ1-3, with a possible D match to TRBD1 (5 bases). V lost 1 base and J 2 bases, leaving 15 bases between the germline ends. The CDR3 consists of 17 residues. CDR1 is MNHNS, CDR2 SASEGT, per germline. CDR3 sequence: CASSEVLGGTTGNTIYF. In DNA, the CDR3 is TGTGCCAGCAGTGAAGTCTTGGGGGGTACGACTGGAAACACCATATATTTT.

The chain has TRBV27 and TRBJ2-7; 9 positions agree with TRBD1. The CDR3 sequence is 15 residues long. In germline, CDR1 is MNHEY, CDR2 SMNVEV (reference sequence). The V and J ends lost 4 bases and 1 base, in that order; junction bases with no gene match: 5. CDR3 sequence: CASSSPGTGSYEQYF. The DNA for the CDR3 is TGTGCCAGCAGTTCCCCCGGGACAGGGTCCTACGAGCAGTACTTC.

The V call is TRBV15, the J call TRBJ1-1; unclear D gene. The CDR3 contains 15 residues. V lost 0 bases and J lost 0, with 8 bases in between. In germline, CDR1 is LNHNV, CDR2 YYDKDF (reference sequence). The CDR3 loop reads CATSRDHGMNTEAFF. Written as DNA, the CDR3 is TGTGCCACCAGCAGAGATCACGGTATGAACACTGAAGCTTTCTTT.

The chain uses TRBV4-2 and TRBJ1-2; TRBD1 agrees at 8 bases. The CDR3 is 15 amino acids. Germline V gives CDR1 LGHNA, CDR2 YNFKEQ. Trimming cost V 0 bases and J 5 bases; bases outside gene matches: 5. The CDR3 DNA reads TGTGCCAGCAGCCAAGAACAGGGGGGTACTTATGGCTACACCTTC. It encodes CASSQEQGGTYGYTF.

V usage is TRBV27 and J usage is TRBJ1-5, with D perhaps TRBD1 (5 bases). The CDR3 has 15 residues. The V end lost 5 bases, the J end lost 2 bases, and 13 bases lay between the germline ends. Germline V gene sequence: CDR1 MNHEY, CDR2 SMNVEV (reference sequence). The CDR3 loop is CASSITSTGNQPQHF. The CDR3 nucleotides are TGTGCCAGCAGTATAACCTCGACAGGCAATCAGCCCCAGCATTTT.

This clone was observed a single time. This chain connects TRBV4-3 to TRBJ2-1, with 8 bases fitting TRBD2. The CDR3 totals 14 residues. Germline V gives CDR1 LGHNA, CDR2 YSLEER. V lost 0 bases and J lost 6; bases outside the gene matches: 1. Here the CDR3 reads CASSQDGTSNEQFF. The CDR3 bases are TGCGCCAGCAGCCAAGATGGGACTAGCAATGAGCAGTTCTTC.

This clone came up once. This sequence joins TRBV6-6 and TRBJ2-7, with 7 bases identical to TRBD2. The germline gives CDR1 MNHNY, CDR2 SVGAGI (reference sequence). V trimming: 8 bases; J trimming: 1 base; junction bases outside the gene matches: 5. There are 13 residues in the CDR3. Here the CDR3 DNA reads TGTGCCAGCCGGCCTAGCGGATCCTACGAGCAGTACTTC. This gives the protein CASRPSGSYEQYF.

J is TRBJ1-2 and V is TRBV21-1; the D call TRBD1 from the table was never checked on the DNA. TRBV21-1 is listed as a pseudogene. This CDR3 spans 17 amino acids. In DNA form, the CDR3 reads TGTGCCAGCAGCACAGCCGATCGTGGACAGGGGTTTTATGGCTACACCTTC. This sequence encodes CASSTADRGQGFYGYTF.

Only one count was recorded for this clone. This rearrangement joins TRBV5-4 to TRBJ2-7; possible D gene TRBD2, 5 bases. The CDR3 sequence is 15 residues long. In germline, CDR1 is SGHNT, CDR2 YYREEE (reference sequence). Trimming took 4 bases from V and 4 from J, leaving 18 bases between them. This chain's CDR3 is CASSGSGLGEYEQYF. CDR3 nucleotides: TGTGCCAGCAGCGGGAGTGGGCTCGGGGAATACGAGCAGTACTTC.

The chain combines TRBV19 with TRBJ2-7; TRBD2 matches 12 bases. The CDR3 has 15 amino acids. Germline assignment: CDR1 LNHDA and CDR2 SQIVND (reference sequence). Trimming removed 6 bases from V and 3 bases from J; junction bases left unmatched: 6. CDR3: CASSRTSGTGYEQYF. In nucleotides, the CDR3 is TGTGCCAGTAGCCGGACTAGCGGGACTGGCTACGAGCAGTACTTC. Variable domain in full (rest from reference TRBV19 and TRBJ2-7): DGGITQSPKYLFRKEGQNVTLSCEQNLNHDAMYWYRQDPGQGLRLIYYSQIVNDFQKGDIAEGYSVSREKKESFPLTVTSAQKNPTAFYLCASSRTSGTGYEQYFGPGTRLTVT.

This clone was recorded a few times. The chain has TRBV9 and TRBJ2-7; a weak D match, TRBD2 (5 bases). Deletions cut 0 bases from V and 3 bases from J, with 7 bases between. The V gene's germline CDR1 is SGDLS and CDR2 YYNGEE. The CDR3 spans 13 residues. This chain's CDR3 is CASSVEGDYEQYF. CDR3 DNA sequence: TGTGCCAGCAGCGTAGAGGGAGACTACGAGCAGTACTTC.

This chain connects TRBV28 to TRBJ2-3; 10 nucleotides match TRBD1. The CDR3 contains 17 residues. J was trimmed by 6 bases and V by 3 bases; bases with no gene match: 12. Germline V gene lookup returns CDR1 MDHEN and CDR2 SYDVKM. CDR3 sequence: CASSLVSRTGGRDTQYF. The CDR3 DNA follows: TGTGCCAGCAGTTTGGTCTCGAGGACAGGGGGTAGGGATACGCAGTATTTT.